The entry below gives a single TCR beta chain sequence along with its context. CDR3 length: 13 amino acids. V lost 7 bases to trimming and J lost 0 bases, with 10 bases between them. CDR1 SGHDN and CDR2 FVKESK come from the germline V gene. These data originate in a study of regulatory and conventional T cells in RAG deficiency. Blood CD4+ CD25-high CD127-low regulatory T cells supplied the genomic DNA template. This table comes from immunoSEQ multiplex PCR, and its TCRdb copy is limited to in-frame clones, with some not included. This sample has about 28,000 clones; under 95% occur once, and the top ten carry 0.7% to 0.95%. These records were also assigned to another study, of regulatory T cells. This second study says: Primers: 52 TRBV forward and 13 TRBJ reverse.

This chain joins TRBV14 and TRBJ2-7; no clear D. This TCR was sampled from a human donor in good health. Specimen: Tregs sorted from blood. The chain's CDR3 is CASNPPGSYEQYF. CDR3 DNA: TGTGCCAGCAACCCCCCCGGCTCCTACGAGCAGTACTTC.